One sample yielded the 23 T cell receptor beta chains listed below, sequenced in a study of blood T cell repertoires in COVID-19. Here immunoSEQ multiplex PCR was the method, and the copy in TCRdb shows in-frame clones only, minus some. The sample lists some 220,000 clones, around 84% occurring once. Source material: peripheral blood. Receptors originate from a man aged 45 to 65 with active or convalescent COVID-19.

The chain couples TRBV13 to TRBJ2-7; the match to TRBD2 covers 12 bases. The CDR3 is 15 amino acids. Germline CDR1 is PRHDT and CDR2 is FYEKMQ (reference sequence). The V gene end was trimmed by 5 bases and the J gene end by 3 bases; junction bases not matched to a gene: 5. DNA of the CDR3: TGTGCCAGCAGCCCACCTAGCGGGAGGGGCTACGAGCAGTACTTC. Residues: CASSPPSGRGYEQYF.

This clone has just one count. The chain is built from TRBV9 and TRBJ2-2; 8 bases are a match to TRBD2. V lost 3 bases to trimming and J lost 4 bases; unmatched junction nucleotides: 5. The CDR3 spans 15 residues. Looked up from germline, CDR1 is SGDLS and CDR2 is YYNGEE. The CDR3 DNA follows: TGTGCCAGCAGCGCCCGGGGGGGTCTCACCGGGGAGCTGTTTTTT. It is translated as CASSARGGLTGELFF.

In this sample, this clone turned up once. The chain links TRBV6-2 or TRBV6-3 to TRBJ2-7; 8 nucleotides agree with TRBD1. Losses at the gene ends were 4 bases for V and 3 bases for J; bases not matched to a gene: 8. CDR3 length: 15 amino acids. Germline CDR1 and CDR2: MNHEY and SVGEGT. The CDR3 spells CASSSGTGVFYEQYV. In DNA, the CDR3 is TGTGCCAGCAGTTCCGGGACAGGAGTATTCTACGAGCAGTACGTC.

The chain combines TRBV27 with TRBJ2-3; D may be TRBD2 (6 bases). The CDR3 is 16 amino acids. Trimming pared 6 bases from V and 0 bases from J, leaving 16 bases between. Per the germline V gene, CDR1 is MNHEY and CDR2 is SMNVEV (reference sequence). The CDR3 here is CASRPTSSPSTDTQYF. The DNA for the CDR3 is TGTGCCAGCAGACCTACTAGCAGCCCTAGCACAGATACGCAGTATTTT.

V is TRBV7-2 and J is TRBJ2-5; possibly TRBD2 for D (6 bases). V was cut by 5 bases and J by 5 bases, with 15 bases left in between. The CDR3 contains 14 residues. From germline, CDR1 is SGHTA and CDR2 FQGNSA. CDR3 sequence reads: CASSPGVGRETQYF. CDR3 coding DNA: TGTGCCAGCAGCCCGGGGGTAGGGAGGGAGACCCAGTACTTC.

The rearrangement uses TRBV2 and TRBJ1-5; 7 bases fit TRBD1. Germline V gene lookup returns CDR1 SNHLY and CDR2 FYNNEI. CDR3 length: 14 amino acids. V dropped 2 bases and J dropped 6; count of bases not matched to a gene: 4. The CDR3 loop is CASSERAGGQPQHF. The DNA for the CDR3 is TGTGCCAGCAGTGAAAGGGCAGGGGGTCAGCCCCAGCATTTT.

V gene TRBV2 combines with J gene TRBJ2-4; 7 bases align to TRBD2. CDR1 is SNHLY and CDR2 is FYNNEI in the germline V gene. Losses at the gene ends were 8 bases for V and 6 bases for J; bases not matched to a gene: 4. There are 12 residues in the CDR3. The CDR3 DNA follows: TGTGCCAGCTGGGGGGGGACAAACATTCAGTACTTC. Its protein is CASWGGTNIQYF.

V gene TRBV7-2 combines with J gene TRBJ2-1; 15 bases map to TRBD2. This CDR3 has 19 amino acids. Germline-derived CDR1 and CDR2 are SGHTA and FQGNSA. V was pared by 5 bases and J by 0 bases, with 8 bases of the junction left unmatched. CDR3 sequence reads: CASSSSGTSGRRSYNEQFF. The CDR3 coding sequence is TGTGCCAGCAGCAGTTCCGGGACTAGCGGGAGGCGCTCCTACAATGAGCAGTTCTTC.

This clone was seen a single time. V usage is TRBV7-2 and J usage is TRBJ1-4; a weak D match, TRBD1 (5 bases). This CDR3 is 13 amino acids long. V was shortened by 3 bases and J by 5 bases, with 7 bases between the two germline ends. The V gene's germline CDR1 is SGHTA and CDR2 FQGNSA. The CDR3: CASSFNRNEKLFF. In nucleotides, the CDR3 is TGTGCCAGCAGCTTTAACAGGAATGAAAAACTGTTTTTT.

The rearrangement uses TRBV29-1 and TRBJ2-7; TRBD2 aligns across 12 bases. Germline V gene lookup returns CDR1 SQVTM and CDR2 ANQGSEA. The CDR3 has 13 amino acids. Trimming cost V 6 bases and J 3 bases; bases outside gene matches: 3. The CDR3 loop is CSVRTSGIYEQYF. The CDR3 DNA reads as TGCAGCGTGCGGACTAGCGGGATCTACGAGCAGTACTTC.

J is TRBJ2-2 and V is TRBV5-1, with 7 bases fitting TRBD2. The V and J ends lost 4 bases and 10 bases, in that order; junction bases with no gene match: 22. CDR3 length: 18 amino acids. Germline values: CDR1 SGHRS, CDR2 YFSETQ. The CDR3 is CASSTGRGLWSGIEELFF. The CDR3 DNA reads TGCGCCAGCAGCACGGGGAGGGGTCTATGGTCGGGCATCGAGGAGCTGTTTTTT.

A few counts support this clone. V and J are TRBV2 and TRBJ2-5; the D gene is possibly TRBD2 (7 bases). V was clipped by 4 bases and J by 4 bases, with 19 bases between them. Germline V lookup: CDR1 SNHLY, CDR2 FYNNEI. The CDR3 consists of 16 residues. CDR3 residues: CASSGSSGRGGETQYF. In nucleotides, the CDR3 is TGTGCCAGCAGTGGGTCTAGCGGCAGAGGGGGAGAGACCCAGTACTTC.

This clone was counted only a few times. The V and J genes are TRBV7-9 and TRBJ1-2; D uncertain. The V end lost 1 base, the J end lost 6 bases, and 6 bases lay between the germline ends. Germline V lookup: CDR1 SEHNR, CDR2 FQNEAQ (reference sequence). The CDR3 covers 12 residues. CDR3 DNA: TGTGCCAGCAGCTTAGTAAGAGATGGCTACACCTTC. It specifies CASSLVRDGYTF.

The chain links TRBV19 to TRBJ2-1; 8 nucleotides line up with TRBD1. Trimming took 3 bases from V and 7 from J; bases not matched to a gene: 5. The germline gives CDR1 LNHDA, CDR2 SQIVND (reference sequence). This CDR3 contains 14 residues. The DNA for the CDR3 is TGTGCCAGTAGTATCCAGGGGGCGGGTAATGAGCAGTTCTTC. It codes for CASSIQGAGNEQFF.

V gene TRBV19 combines with J gene TRBJ2-6; D gene uncertain. The CDR3 is 12 residues long. The V end lost 7 bases, the J end lost 4 bases, and 5 bases lay between the germline ends. Germline CDR1 LNHDA, CDR2 SQIVND (reference sequence). The chain's CDR3 is CASTPGANVLTF. The CDR3 coding sequence is TGTGCCAGTACCCCGGGGGCCAACGTCCTGACTTTC.

V usage is TRBV5-1 and J usage is TRBJ1-3; D might be TRBD1 (5 bases). CDR3 length: 14 residues. Looked up from germline, CDR1 is SGHRS and CDR2 is YFSETQ. Trimming removed 4 bases from V and 1 base from J, with 9 bases in between. The CDR3 region has the DNA TGCGCCAGCAGCCCGAGGACATCTGGAAACACCATATATTTT. The encoded protein is CASSPRTSGNTIYF.

The rearrangement links TRBV5-1 to TRBJ2-1; TRBD1 matches 11 bases. CDR3 length: 14 residues. Looked up from germline, CDR1 is SGHRS and CDR2 is YFSETQ. V lost 3 bases and J lost 9; bases outside the gene matches: 5. CDR3 nucleotides: TGCGCCAGCAGCTACGGACAGGGGGCAGGTGAGCAGTTCTTC. Its protein is CASSYGQGAGEQFF.

Turning to this clone: Within the sample, other DNA sequences also encode this same CDR3. The V gene is TRBV28, the J gene TRBJ1-2; D gene unclear. This CDR3 has 15 amino acids. The ends were cut back, 4 bases at V and 3 bases at J, with 15 bases in the middle. Germline V gives CDR1 MDHEN, CDR2 SYDVKM. DNA for the CDR3: TGTGCCAGCAGTTCGAATTCTGGGAGAGACTATGGCTACACCTTC. Its protein is CASSSNSGRDYGYTF.

The gene calls are TRBV4-1 and TRBJ1-3, with no clear D. The V end was cut by 1 base, the J end by 1 base, with 5 bases between. The CDR3 is made up of 14 amino acids. Germline V lookup: CDR1 MGHRA, CDR2 YSYEKL. CDR3 in amino acids: CASSQVRSGNTIYF. The CDR3 nucleotides read TGCGCCAGCAGCCAAGTTCGGTCTGGAAACACCATATATTTT.

J is TRBJ1-1 and V is TRBV19, with D uncertain. Germline loops: CDR1 LNHDA, CDR2 SQIVND (reference sequence). There are 14 residues in the CDR3. Deletions cut 7 bases from V and 4 bases from J, with 16 bases between. The CDR3 nucleotides are TGTGCCAGTACCCCTCCCGGGTTGAGCACTGAAGCTTTCTTT. This codes for CASTPPGLSTEAFF.

The chain joins TRBV7-3 to TRBJ2-6, with D possibly TRBD1 on 5 matching bases. Trimming shortened V by 4 bases and J by 4 bases, and 17 bases separated the two germline ends. Per germline, CDR1 SGHTA and CDR2 FQGTGA. This CDR3 spans 17 amino acids. CDR3 sequence reads: CASSSPRVSEGANVLTF. CDR3 coding DNA: TGTGCCAGCAGCTCTCCCAGGGTTTCGGAGGGGGCCAACGTCCTGACTTTC. Full variable domain (missing parts from reference TRBV7-3 and TRBJ2-6): GAGVSQTPSNKVTEKGKYVELRCDPISGHTALYWYRQSLGQGPEFLIYFQGTGAADDSGLPNDRFFAVRPEGSVSTLKIQRTERGDSAVYLCASSSPRVSEGANVLTFGAGSRLTVL.

The gene calls are TRBV5-4 and TRBJ2-1, with unresolved D. Germline V gives CDR1 SGHNT, CDR2 YYREEE (reference sequence). The CDR3 has 13 amino acids. V was pared by 0 bases and J by 7 bases, with 8 bases between. CDR3 in amino acids: CASSLVPVNEQFF. The DNA for the CDR3 is TGTGCCAGCAGCTTGGTTCCGGTTAATGAGCAGTTCTTC.

CDR3 amino acids: CASSTEGVAFF. CDR3 nucleotides: TGTGCCAGCAGTACTGAGGGAGTAGCTTTCTTT. V gene TRBV28 combines with J gene TRBJ1-1, with D hard to call. CDR1 is MDHEN, CDR2 SYDVKM, per germline. Trimming removed 5 bases from V and 10 bases from J, with 11 bases in between. CDR3 length: 11 residues.